The source of this T cell receptor beta chain is a study of control samples from healthy donors and cancer patients. Per the germline V gene, CDR1 is MNHEY and CDR2 is SVGEGT. CDR3 length equals 15 residues. The ends were cut back, 0 bases at V and 4 bases at J, with 10 bases in the middle. Libraries were prepared by immunoSEQ multiplex PCR; TCRdb keeps only in-frame clonotypes and omits some of them. There are more than 140,000 clones in the sample; around 90% occur only once, and over 6% lies in the top ten. The sequencing sample was made of blood. This clonotype was obtained from a man aged 18 to 30 in good health. The V gene is TRBV6-2 or TRBV6-3, the J gene TRBJ1-3; no firm D call. CDR3 region: CASSYSNLQGNTIYF. The CDR3 nucleotides read TGTGCCAGCAGTTACTCTAATTTACAGGGAAACACCATATATTTT.